This T cell receptor beta chain came from a study of blood T cell repertoires in COVID-19. Study-wide background: Acute and convalescent COVID-19 samples came from the United States, Italy and Spain. Sources were T cells, B-cell-depleted T cells, or PBMCs; the material itself was cDNA or gDNA.

This clone is a singleton in its sample. Assay used: immunoSEQ multiplex PCR; TCRdb lists only in-frame clones, some missing. Seen here are 170,000 or so clones, around nine tenths observed once, and the top ten hold under 15%. Looked up from germline, CDR1 is SNHLY and CDR2 is FYNNEI. Losses at the gene ends were 5 bases for V and 4 bases for J; bases not matched to a gene: 10. The CDR3 length is 16 residues. The V call is TRBV2, the J call TRBJ2-1; 8 bases are shared with TRBD2. This clonotype was obtained from a woman aged 65 to 85 with COVID-19, enrolled during active disease. The sequenced sample was peripheral blood. The chain's CDR3 is CASSHLGAGEYNEQFF. CDR3 nucleotides: TGTGCCAGCAGTCATTTGGGAGCGGGAGAATACAATGAGCAGTTCTTC.